A single sample is the source of the 11 T cell receptor beta chains below, sequenced in a study of blood T cell repertoires in COVID-19. Assay: immunoSEQ multiplex PCR; the TCRdb copy retains only in-frame clones and omits some. The table lists 96,000 or so clones, 81% of them singletons. Source material: peripheral blood. These receptors all stem from a man older than 75 with COVID-19, enrolled during active disease.

V is TRBV19 and J is TRBJ2-1; D may be TRBD2 (6 bases). Germline CDR1 and CDR2: LNHDA and SQIVND (reference sequence). The CDR3 contains 13 residues. V was shortened by 10 bases and J by 9 bases, with 19 bases between the two germline ends. The CDR3 protein is CATLALPWGEQFF. CDR3 DNA: TGTGCCACGCTAGCGCTCCCTTGGGGTGAGCAGTTCTTC.

J is TRBJ2-2 and V is TRBV15, with 11 bases fitting TRBD1. Looked up from germline, CDR1 is LNHNV and CDR2 is YYDKDF (reference sequence). The CDR3 loop spans 14 amino acids. J gave up 6 bases and V 4 bases, and 1 base lay outside the gene matches. The CDR3: CATSMDRGPGELFF. CDR3 DNA: TGTGCCACCAGCATGGACAGGGGGCCCGGGGAGCTGTTTTTT.

This sequence joins TRBV7-2 and TRBJ2-7; 10 bases line up with TRBD2. Germline CDR1 reads SGHTA; CDR2 reads FQGNSA. The CDR3 is made up of 14 amino acids. V shed 4 bases, J shed 2 bases, and the junction held 2 bases outside the gene matches. The CDR3 reads CASSWTSGAYEQYF. The DNA of the CDR3 is TGTGCCAGCAGCTGGACTAGCGGTGCCTACGAGCAGTACTTC.

The chain carries TRBV12-3 or TRBV12-4 and TRBJ1-5, with no clear D. V was trimmed by 5 bases and J by 0 bases, leaving 5 bases between them. The CDR3 has 13 residues. The CDR3 loop is CASSQRSNQPQHF. The CDR3 DNA sequence: TGTGCCAGCAGTCAGCGTAGCAATCAGCCCCAGCATTTT.

This clone was seen just once. The chain combines TRBV5-5 with TRBJ2-3, with TRBD2 matching over 14 bases. The V segment lost 4 bases and the J segment 6 bases; nucleotides outside the gene matches: 7. CDR1 and CDR2 from the germline V gene are SGHKS and YYEKEE (reference sequence). The CDR3 runs to 16 residues. In DNA form, the CDR3 reads TGTGCCAGCAGCATGGGACTAGCGGGGGAAGTGGATACGCAGTATTTT. Amino acid sequence: CASSMGLAGEVDTQYF.

V and J are TRBV19 and TRBJ1-5; the match to TRBD1 covers 7 bases. Losses at the gene ends were 5 bases for V and 4 bases for J; bases not matched to a gene: 8. This CDR3 is 15 amino acids long. Per the germline V gene, CDR1 is LNHDA and CDR2 is SQIVND (reference sequence). The CDR3 nucleotides are TGTGCCAGTAGTCAAACAGGGGCAAGAAATCAGCCCCAGCATTTT. Translating gives CASSQTGARNQPQHF.

The rearrangement links TRBV11-2 to TRBJ1-6; D is possibly TRBD1 (5 bases). The CDR3 extends over 14 amino acids. From germline, CDR1 is SGHAT and CDR2 FQNNGV. The V gene lost 3 bases and the J gene lost 8 bases, with 11 bases spanning the gap. DNA of the CDR3: TGTGCCAGCAGCTTGCAGGGTTCAGATTCACCCCTCCACTTT. It encodes CASSLQGSDSPLHF.

The chain combines TRBV28 with TRBJ1-2; no clear D. Germline assignment: CDR1 MDHEN and CDR2 SYDVKM. The CDR3 loop spans 16 amino acids. V gave up 2 bases and J gave up 0 bases, with 13 bases separating them. The CDR3 DNA follows: TGTGCCAGCAGTTTACCATCGTCCTTAGCTAACTATGGCTACACCTTC. Translating gives CASSLPSSLANYGYTF.

The chain is built from TRBV11-2 and TRBJ2-3; unclear D gene. V gave up 5 bases and J gave up 4 bases, with 16 bases separating them. From germline, CDR1 is SGHAT and CDR2 FQNNGV. The CDR3 contains 15 residues. The CDR3 coding sequence is TGTGCCAGCAGCCCGCTGGTCGTGGCCCCAGATACGCAGTATTTT. Its translation: CASSPLVVAPDTQYF.

The rearrangement links TRBV13 to TRBJ1-3; D perhaps matches TRBD1 (5 bases). The germline V and J ends were trimmed by 6 bases and 0 bases, with 12 bases remaining between them. The CDR3 length is 15 residues. Germline-derived CDR1 and CDR2 are PRHDT and FYEKMQ (reference sequence). The CDR3 coding sequence is TGTGCCAGCAGGGAGACAGTTAGCTCTGGAAACACCATATATTTT. Translating it yields CASRETVSSGNTIYF.

In this sample, this clone turned up a few times. This chain joins TRBV3-1 (or the pseudogene TRBV3-2) and TRBJ2-1, with TRBD2 matching 13 bases. Germline V CDR1 and CDR2: LGHDT, YNNKEL (reference sequence). V lost 0 bases, J lost 9 bases, and 11 bases stayed unmatched. CDR3 length equals 18 residues. The CDR3 sequence is CASSQDPGLAGASGEQFF. CDR3 sequence (DNA): TGTGCCAGCAGCCAAGATCCCGGACTAGCGGGGGCCTCGGGTGAGCAGTTCTTC.